This entry features one T cell receptor (beta chain) sequence. This sample is part of a study of identical twins. TCRdb analysed the 5' RACE reads with MiXCR anew, one entry per CDR3 protein. The sample yields under 350,000 distinct CDR3 sequences, just under 9.5% seen once. The CDR3 length is 12 residues. V was pared by 6 bases and J by 6 bases, with 1 base of the junction left unmatched. Separately, the same data were catalogued under a study of yellow fever vaccine responses in identical twins.

Sequences were obtained from CD8+ T cells sorted from blood. The TCR comes from a woman under 30 in good health. The rearrangement joins TRBV12-3 or TRBV12-4 to TRBJ2-2; TRBD1 agrees at 7 bases. As DNA, the CDR3 is TGTGCCAGCAGGACAGGGTCCGGGGAGCTGTTTTTT. This gives the protein CASRTGSGELFF.